Below, 22 T cell receptor beta chains from the same sample are listed, as sequenced in a study of OX40 agonist ivuxolimab in advanced cancers. Assay used: immunoSEQ multiplex PCR; TCRdb lists only in-frame clones, some missing. The table has tens of thousands of clones, around 84% seen once. This material consisted of CD4+ or CD8+ T cells sorted from blood, taken in a trial of the OX40 agonist ivuxolimab. Source of these receptors: an adult with an advanced solid tumor such as melanoma, head and neck, liver or kidney cancer.

The chain combines TRBV7-8 with TRBJ2-5, with D possibly matching TRBD1 (6 bases). The CDR3 is 13 amino acids. CDR1 is SGHVS, CDR2 FQNEAQ, per germline. Trimming stripped 6 bases from V and 1 base from J, with 9 bases between. The CDR3 DNA follows: TGTGCCAGCAGTCGAGGGGGCCAAGAGACCCAGTACTTC. It specifies CASSRGGQETQYF.

The table lists this clone with a count of one. This chain joins TRBV6-5 and TRBJ2-3; a weak D match, TRBD2 (5 bases). Trimming cost V 0 bases and J 2 bases, with 12 bases left between them. The CDR3 covers 16 residues. The germline V gene encodes CDR1 MNHEY and CDR2 SVGAGI. CDR3 in DNA: TGTGCCAGCAGTTACTCTGTAGCGAGCCTCACAGATACGCAGTATTTT. Translating gives CASSYSVASLTDTQYF.

This clone was counted between two and nine times. The chain has TRBV4-1 and TRBJ2-6; D possibly corresponds to TRBD1 (7 bases). V was cut by 1 base and J by 0 bases, with 22 bases left in between. Germline loops: CDR1 MGHRA, CDR2 YSYEKL. CDR3 size: 21 residues. Here the CDR3 reads CASSQVQGGLSSYSGANVLTF. The CDR3 region has the DNA TGCGCCAGCAGCCAAGTGCAGGGGGGTTTATCTAGCTACTCTGGGGCCAACGTCCTGACTTTC.

The chain links TRBV27 to TRBJ2-7; D ambiguous. Deletions cut 2 bases from V and 5 bases from J, with 16 bases between. In germline, CDR1 is MNHEY, CDR2 SMNVEV (reference sequence). The CDR3 contains 15 residues. The DNA for the CDR3 is TGTGCCAGCAGTTTAGGCGTGCCCCGGAGCCACGAGCAGTACTTC. Protein product: CASSLGVPRSHEQYF.

CDR3 loop: CAWSPLAGVSYEQYF. CDR3 nucleotides: TGTGCCTGGAGTCCTTTAGCGGGGGTCTCCTACGAGCAGTACTTC. The chain is built from TRBV30 and TRBJ2-5, with 9 bases fitting TRBD2. The DNA matches TRBJ2-7 better at its end, which makes the J call doubtful. The CDR3 consists of 15 residues. CDR1 and CDR2 from the germline V gene are GTSNPN and SVGIG (reference sequence).

V and J are TRBV28 and TRBJ1-4; 9 bases line up with TRBD1. Germline V gene data show CDR1 as MDHEN and CDR2 as SYDVKM. The ends lost 3 bases at V and 6 bases at J; junction bases unmatched: 5. This CDR3 is built from 15 residues. DNA for the CDR3: TGTGCCAGCAGTTTCAACACAGGGGGCCATGAAAAACTGTTTTTT. It encodes CASSFNTGGHEKLFF. The entire variable domain, with the rest obtained from reference TRBV28 and TRBJ1-4, is as follows: DVKVTQSSRYLVKRTGEKVFLECVQDMDHENMFWYRQDPGLGLRLIYFSYDVKMKEKGDIPEGYSVSREKKERFSLILESASTNQTSMYLCASSFNTGGHEKLFFGSGTQLSVL.

The chain recombines TRBV29-1 with TRBJ2-1; TRBD2 matches 8 bases. With 6 bases clipped from V and 0 bases from J, the junction kept 4 bases outside the gene matches. The CDR3 sequence is 14 residues long. Per germline, CDR1 SQVTM and CDR2 ANQGSEA. Here the CDR3 reads CSVTGTSSYNEQFF. Written as DNA, the CDR3 is TGCAGCGTCACCGGGACTAGCTCCTACAATGAGCAGTTCTTC.

This clone was seen more than once but under ten times. The CDR3: CASSSGQEAQPQHF. The CDR3 DNA follows: TGTGCCAGCAGTTCCGGACAGGAAGCTCAGCCCCAGCATTTT. This chain uses TRBV6-5 with TRBJ1-5, with 7 bases that match TRBD1. With 4 bases clipped from V and 6 bases from J, the junction kept 6 bases outside the gene matches. Germline loops: CDR1 MNHEY, CDR2 SVGAGI. The CDR3 is 14 residues long.

CDR3 sequence (DNA): TGCGCCAGCAGCCAAGAGTTAGGGGGGTATGGCTACACCTTC. Translation: CASSQELGGYGYTF. The rearrangement links TRBV4-3 to TRBJ1-2; a possible D gene is TRBD1 (6 bases). The V gene's germline CDR1 is LGHNA and CDR2 YSLEER. This CDR3 comprises 14 residues. V shed 0 bases and J shed 5 bases, with 10 bases lying between them.

The chain couples TRBV28 to TRBJ1-2; D unresolved. CDR1 is MDHEN, CDR2 SYDVKM, per germline. Trimming shortened V by 2 bases and J by 1 base, and 11 bases separated the two germline ends. The CDR3 is 15 amino acids. This CDR3 is CASSLGSVFNYGYTF. CDR3 coding DNA: TGTGCCAGCAGTTTAGGGTCAGTTTTTAACTATGGCTACACCTTC.

This sequence joins TRBV11-2 and TRBJ2-1, with 15 bases aligning to TRBD2. Germline CDR1 is SGHAT and CDR2 is FQNNGV. V was clipped by 5 bases and J by 8 bases; unmatched bases: 4. The CDR3 runs 15 residues. This CDR3 is CASSPGLAGGHEQFF. For the CDR3, the DNA is TGTGCCAGCAGCCCGGGACTAGCGGGAGGTCATGAGCAGTTCTTC. The variable domain in full, completed from reference TRBV11-2 and TRBJ2-1, reads EAGVAQSPRYKIIEKRQSVAFWCNPISGHATLYWYQQILGQGPKLLIQFQNNGVVDDSQLPKDRFSAERLKGVDSTLKIQPAKLEDSAVYLCASSPGLAGGHEQFFGPGTRLTVL.

The rearrangement links TRBV16 to TRBJ2-6; D perhaps matches TRBD1 (5 bases). V was cut by 3 bases and J by 2 bases, with 8 bases left in between. The CDR3 loop spans 15 amino acids. Germline V CDR1 and CDR2: KGHSY, FQNENV. Here the CDR3 reads CASSQAGTGANVLTF. Written as DNA, the CDR3 is TGTGCCAGCAGCCAGGCAGGGACTGGGGCCAACGTCCTGACTTTC.

V is TRBV5-5 and J is TRBJ2-3; 10 bases fit TRBD2. The CDR3 runs 17 residues. V trimming: 1 base; J trimming: 1 base; junction bases outside the gene matches: 6. Germline V gives CDR1 SGHKS, CDR2 YYEKEE (reference sequence). The CDR3 loop is CASSLSFGTSGTDTQYF. CDR3 bases: TGTGCCAGCAGCTTGTCGTTCGGGACTAGCGGCACAGATACGCAGTATTTT.

This clone was observed once. This chain uses TRBV5-1 with TRBJ2-1, with 9 nucleotides matching TRBD1. CDR1 and CDR2 from the germline V gene are SGHRS and YFSETQ. The CDR3 sequence is 17 residues long. After removal of 3 bases from V and 4 bases from J, the junction contained 11 bases not matched to a gene. CDR3 coding DNA: TGCGCCAGCAGCTCCCAGCCCATGGGACAGGGTTACAATGAGCAGTTCTTC. Translated, it gives CASSSQPMGQGYNEQFF.

This chain uses TRBV9 with TRBJ2-7; 10 nucleotides align to TRBD2. The J segment lost 7 bases and the V segment lost 4 bases, leaving 20 bases of the junction unmatched. CDR1 and CDR2 (germline): SGDLS, YYNGEE. The CDR3 consists of 18 residues. The DNA of the CDR3 is TGTGCCAGCAGCAACCCGACAGACCGTAGGAGCGGGAGGGTTGAGCAGTACTTC. Encoded protein: CASSNPTDRRSGRVEQYF.

This clone was detected once. This sequence joins TRBV21-1 and TRBJ2-5; the DNA was not compared with TRBD2, the D call given in the table. TRBV21-1 is termed a pseudogene. This CDR3 is built from 15 residues. The CDR3: CASSKLAGPQETQYF. The CDR3 DNA sequence: TGTGCCAGCAGCAAACTAGCGGGGCCCCAAGAGACCCAGTACTTC.

V gene TRBV7-9 combines with J gene TRBJ2-7, with D tentatively TRBD1 or TRBD2 (5 bases each). CDR3 size: 12 residues. The germline V gene has CDR1 SEHNR and CDR2 FQNEAQ (reference sequence). This CDR3 reads CACGGSSYEQYF. CDR3 in DNA: TGTGCTTGTGGGGGTAGCTCCTACGAGCAGTACTTC.

This sequence joins TRBV30 and TRBJ2-1, with 7 bases identical to TRBD2. Trimming cost V 7 bases and J 5 bases; bases outside gene matches: 11. The V gene's germline CDR1 is GTSNPN and CDR2 SVGIG (reference sequence). This CDR3 region has 14 residues. DNA for the CDR3: TGTGCCTTACTAGCGTCACTCCGACACAATGAGCAGTTCTTC. This translates into CALLASLRHNEQFF.

CDR3 coding DNA: TGTGCCATCGGGACTAGCATTCAAGCAGATACGCAGTATTTT. Translating it yields CAIGTSIQADTQYF. This sequence joins TRBV21-1 and TRBJ2-3; the table calls TRBD2, which could not be checked here. TRBV21-1 is a listed pseudogene. The CDR3 loop spans 14 amino acids.

The chain combines TRBV30 with TRBJ2-3, with D tentatively TRBD2 (5 bases). V was trimmed by 7 bases and J by 2 bases, leaving 16 bases between them. CDR3 length: 14 amino acids. Germline-derived CDR1 and CDR2 are GTSNPN and SVGIG (reference sequence). DNA of the CDR3: TGTGCCTATGAGAGAGCGGTAAACACAGATACGCAGTATTTT. This codes for CAYERAVNTDTQYF.

The chain is built from TRBV7-2 and TRBJ2-5; 13 positions match TRBD2. V was clipped by 3 bases and J by 9 bases; unmatched bases: 10. CDR1 and CDR2 from the germline V gene are SGHTA and FQGNSA. The CDR3 consists of 16 residues. The CDR3 spells CASSFRLAGGPLAQYF. CDR3 bases: TGTGCCAGCAGCTTCAGACTAGCGGGAGGCCCATTGGCCCAGTACTTC.

This rearrangement joins TRBV6-1 to TRBJ2-7; a possible D gene is TRBD2 (6 bases). The CDR3 is 11 amino acids. Trimming stripped 7 bases from V and 7 bases from J, with 11 bases between. Germline CDR1 MNHNS, CDR2 SASEGT. The CDR3 spells CASKEAGEQYF. The CDR3 DNA follows: TGTGCCAGCAAGGAGGCGGGGGAGCAGTACTTC.